Presented here are 18 T cell receptor beta chains from one specimen sequenced in a study of shared clonotypes between healthy human individuals. Assay: immunoSEQ multiplex PCR; the TCRdb copy retains only in-frame clones and omits some. The repertoire includes roughly 2.5 million clones, about 92% of them detected once, and roughly 0.15% sits in the top ten. The sample was naive CD4+ T cells sorted from blood. The subset is: CD45RA+ positively selected. The receptors were sampled from a man younger than 35 in good health.

The chain uses TRBV27 and TRBJ1-5; D might be TRBD1 (5 bases). Germline assignment: CDR1 MNHEY and CDR2 SMNVEV (reference sequence). The CDR3 extends over 16 amino acids. V was clipped by 5 bases and J by 0 bases, with 14 bases between them. The CDR3, as DNA: TGTGCCAGCAGTCCACTCCAGGGAAATAGCAATCAGCCCCAGCATTTT. It specifies CASSPLQGNSNQPQHF.

The chain is built from TRBV6-5 and TRBJ2-3; tentatively, D is TRBD2 (7 bases). Germline values: CDR1 MNHEY, CDR2 SVGAGI. The V and J ends lost 7 bases and 7 bases respectively, with 21 bases between them. This CDR3 spans 15 amino acids. The CDR3 nucleotides are TGTGCCAGCACCCGAGGGGGGGTCGGCGGGTATACGCAGTATTTT. Protein product: CASTRGGVGGYTQYF.

The CDR3: CAISDWENSPLHF. The CDR3 bases are TGTGCCATCAGTGACTGGGAAAATTCACCCCTCCACTTT. V is TRBV10-3 and J is TRBJ1-6; the D is unclear. This CDR3 comprises 13 residues. The V gene lost 3 bases and the J gene lost 7 bases, with 7 bases spanning the gap. CDR1 and CDR2 from the germline V gene are ENHRY and SYGVKD.

This clone was detected only once. A much larger clone lies one base from this, so it may be a read error. Within the sample, other DNA sequences also encode this same CDR3. This rearrangement joins TRBV6-5 to TRBJ2-6, with D unresolved. The CDR3 consists of 13 residues. Trimming left V 4 bases short and J 0 bases short, with 1 base between. Germline values: CDR1 MNHEY, CDR2 SVGAGI. The chain's CDR3 is CASSSSGANVLTF. CDR3 DNA: TGTGCCAGCAGTTCCTCTGGGGCCAACGTCCTGACTTTC.

With regard to this clone: The same CDR3 arises from other DNA sequences in this sample as well. The V and J genes are TRBV5-4 and TRBJ2-2; D remains ambiguous. The V end was cut by 0 bases, the J end by 1 base, with 4 bases between. CDR3 size: 14 residues. The V gene's germline CDR1 is SGHNT and CDR2 YYREEE (reference sequence). CDR3 bases: TGTGCCAGCAGCTTGGCCAGGAACACCGGGGAGCTGTTTTTT. This codes for CASSLARNTGELFF.

The CDR3 region is CASSWDRAEKLFF. CDR3 DNA: TGTGCCAGCAGCTGGGACAGGGCCGAAAAACTGTTTTTT. The chain recombines TRBV5-4 with TRBJ1-4; TRBD1 matches at 9 bases. V was pared by 3 bases and J by 8 bases, with 2 bases of the junction left unmatched. The CDR3 has 13 amino acids. Germline CDR1 reads SGHNT; CDR2 reads YYREEE (reference sequence).

This chain uses TRBV19 with TRBJ1-3; TRBD1 matches 9 bases. The CDR3 is 13 residues long. CDR1 is LNHDA, CDR2 SQIVND, per germline (reference sequence). V lost 8 bases, J lost 8 bases, and 7 bases stayed unmatched. CDR3 nucleotides: TGTGCCAGTGAACCGGGACAGGGATACACCATATATTTT. Its translation: CASEPGQGYTIYF.

The V and J genes are TRBV5-1 and TRBJ2-5; TRBD2 matches at 10 bases. Trimming cost V 0 bases and J 1 base; bases outside gene matches: 6. Germline loops: CDR1 SGHRS, CDR2 YFSETQ. CDR3 length equals 17 residues. This CDR3 is CASSLAFPSGGQETQYF. In DNA, the CDR3 is TGCGCCAGCAGCTTGGCTTTCCCTAGCGGGGGCCAAGAGACCCAGTACTTC.

The rearrangement links TRBV6-5 to TRBJ1-2; 11 bases match TRBD1. This CDR3 spans 15 amino acids. The ends lost 5 bases at V and 3 bases at J; junction bases unmatched: 5. Germline loops: CDR1 MNHEY, CDR2 SVGAGI. Here the CDR3 DNA reads TGTGCCAGCAGTCTAGGACAGGGGGCCTACTATGGCTACACCTTC. Translating gives CASSLGQGAYYGYTF.

The chain couples TRBV15 to TRBJ2-1; maybe TRBD2 (6 bases). CDR1 is LNHNV and CDR2 is YYDKDF in the germline V gene (reference sequence). Trimming pared 2 bases from V and 9 bases from J, leaving 20 bases between. The CDR3 is 16 amino acids. CDR3 loop: CATSRNEHGSLGEQFF. The CDR3 bases are TGTGCCACCAGCAGAAACGAACACGGGAGTTTGGGTGAGCAGTTCTTC. Variable domain in full (rest from reference TRBV15 and TRBJ2-1): DAMVIQNPRYQVTQFGKPVTLSCSQTLNHNVMYWYQQKSSQAPKLLFHYYDKDFNNEADTPDNFQSRRPNTSFCFLDIRSPGLGDTAMYLCATSRNEHGSLGEQFFGPGTRLTVL.

The chain recombines TRBV6-1 with TRBJ2-5; D is ambiguous. The CDR3 is 13 residues long. Trimming took 7 bases from V and 2 from J, leaving 11 bases between them. Germline V gives CDR1 MNHNS, CDR2 SASEGT. CDR3 coding DNA: TGTGCCAGCAAAAAACAAACACAAGAGACCCAGTACTTC. Its protein product is CASKKQTQETQYF.

V and J are TRBV29-1 and TRBJ2-7; either TRBD1 or TRBD2 may fit D (5 bases each). Germline V gives CDR1 SQVTM, CDR2 ANQGSEA. The CDR3 spans 14 residues. Trimming stripped 6 bases from V and 0 bases from J, with 15 bases between. The CDR3 bases are TGCAGCGTCACAAAGGGGACCGGCTCCTACGAGCAGTACTTC. Translating gives CSVTKGTGSYEQYF.

The chain carries TRBV10-3 and TRBJ1-5, with 8 bases fitting TRBD1. V lost 0 bases, J lost 4 bases, and 2 bases stayed unmatched. The CDR3 totals 15 residues. From germline, CDR1 is ENHRY and CDR2 SYGVKD. CDR3 sequence: CAISESDRANQPQHF. DNA of the CDR3: TGTGCCATCAGTGAGTCGGACAGGGCTAATCAGCCCCAGCATTTT.

The chain recombines TRBV9 with TRBJ2-7; 11 bases match TRBD1. Germline V CDR1 and CDR2: SGDLS, YYNGEE. V shed 0 bases and J 7 bases; nucleotides not matched to a gene: 6. CDR3 size: 15 residues. The DNA of the CDR3 is TGTGCCAGCAGCGTAGATTCGGACAGGGGGCGAGAGCAGTACTTC. The encoded protein is CASSVDSDRGREQYF.

The chain carries TRBV9 and TRBJ2-2; no reliable D call. This CDR3 comprises 16 residues. Germline CDR1 reads SGDLS; CDR2 reads YYNGEE. V lost 4 bases to trimming and J lost 4 bases, with 17 bases between them. The CDR3 here is CASSPWPSPGTGELFF. In DNA, the CDR3 is TGTGCCAGCAGCCCATGGCCCTCCCCGGGCACCGGGGAGCTGTTTTTT.

In regard to this clone: Distinct nucleotide sequences in the sample also encode this CDR3. The chain has TRBV5-1 and TRBJ2-3; D uncertain. The CDR3 loop spans 14 amino acids. Germline loops: CDR1 SGHRS, CDR2 YFSETQ. Trimming took off 0 bases at V and 2 bases at J, with 7 bases between the two ends. The CDR3 DNA reads as TGCGCCAGCAGCTTGGGGGCCCCCACAGATACGCAGTATTTT. Translated: CASSLGAPTDTQYF.

This clone was detected only a few times. This sequence joins TRBV7-2 and TRBJ1-5; unclear D gene. The V and J ends lost 3 bases and 6 bases respectively, with 12 bases between them. This CDR3 comprises 14 residues. Germline V gene lookup returns CDR1 SGHTA and CDR2 FQGNSA. CDR3 residues: CASSFSAGSQPQHF. CDR3 DNA: TGTGCCAGCAGCTTCAGCGCGGGCAGTCAGCCCCAGCATTTT.

The CDR3 DNA reads as TGTGCCAGTAGTATAGTAGGGACAGGGGAATGGGGAACTGAAGCTTTCTTT. Protein product: CASSIVGTGEWGTEAFF. The chain has TRBV19 and TRBJ1-1; TRBD1 aligns across 10 bases. This CDR3 comprises 17 residues. J gave up 5 bases and V 1 base, and 10 bases lay outside the gene matches. The germline gives CDR1 LNHDA, CDR2 SQIVND (reference sequence).